The next 15 T cell receptor beta chains were all read from a single sample in a study of CD8+CD57+ T cells in acquired aplastic anemia. Genomic DNA provided the template from which TCR beta VDJ and CDR3 profiles were obtained. TCRdb reprocessed the reads with MiXCR, giving one entry per CDR3 protein. Seen here are 150,000 to 200,000 distinct CDR3 sequences, 63% observed once, and the top ten hold under 50%. The specimen sequenced was sorted CD4+, CD8+, or CD8+CD57+ T cells (not recorded which) from PBMCs. Source of these receptors: a human donor in good health.

The chain joins TRBV20-1 to TRBJ2-7; D is perhaps TRBD2 (6 bases). V gave up 3 bases and J gave up 1 base, with 7 bases separating them. Germline V gene lookup returns CDR1 DFQATT and CDR2 SNEGSKA (reference sequence). The CDR3 has 12 amino acids. CDR3 bases: TGCAGTGCTAGCCGGGAGTCCTACGAGCAGTACTTC. Translation gives CSASRESYEQYF.

The chain recombines TRBV12-3 or TRBV12-4 with TRBJ2-7; the D is unclear. Deletions cut 10 bases from V and 5 bases from J, with 21 bases between. The CDR3 length is 14 residues. Here the CDR3 reads CATSVEGWIDEQYF. In nucleotides, the CDR3 is TGTGCCACCTCGGTTGAAGGGTGGATCGACGAGCAGTACTTC.

V is TRBV15 and J is TRBJ2-3; either TRBD1 or TRBD2 may fit D (5 bases each). V shed 7 bases and J shed 0 bases, with 17 bases lying between them. The CDR3 is 16 amino acids. From germline, CDR1 is LNHNV and CDR2 YYDKDF (reference sequence). This CDR3 reads CATTPGVRASTDTQYF. In DNA form, the CDR3 reads TGTGCCACCACACCCGGGGTCAGGGCTAGCACAGATACGCAGTATTTT.

The CDR3 coding sequence is TGCAGTGCTAGTTACGGCGGGGATACGCAGTATTTT. It is translated as CSASYGGDTQYF. The V and J genes are TRBV20-1 and TRBJ2-3, with TRBD2 as a possible D gene (5 bases). Trimming took off 3 bases at V and 6 bases at J, with 10 bases between the two ends. The CDR3 contains 12 residues. Germline CDR1 and CDR2: DFQATT and SNEGSKA (reference sequence).

This clonotype was detected once. This sequence joins TRBV19 and TRBJ2-7; D is unclear. CDR1 is LNHDA, CDR2 SQIVND, per germline (reference sequence). The length of the CDR3 is 13 residues. Trimming cost V 3 bases and J 3 bases, with 9 bases left between them. CDR3 sequence: CASSIRPDYEQYF. The CDR3 bases are TGTGCCAGTAGTATCCGCCCGGACTACGAGCAGTACTTC.

A word on this clonotype: Being one base from a much bigger clone, this may be a read error. Since the CDR3 does not end with the conserved phenylalanine or tryptophan, this likely comes from a read error. The rearrangement uses TRBV4-1 and TRBJ1-1; 7 bases match TRBD1. The CDR3 contains 15 residues. Germline V lookup: CDR1 MGHRA, CDR2 YSYEKL. With V trimmed by 3 bases and J by 8 bases, 12 bases remained unmatched. The CDR3, as DNA: TGCGCCAGCAGCCACCAAATTGGGACAGTGGTGGAAGCTTTCTCT. Encoded protein: CASSHQIGTVVEAFS.

The rearrangement uses TRBV7-2 and TRBJ2-7, with D possibly TRBD1 on 5 matching bases. Looked up from germline, CDR1 is SGHTA and CDR2 is FQGNSA. V was trimmed by 6 bases and J by 2 bases, leaving 14 bases between them. This CDR3 comprises 14 residues. The CDR3 here is CASSRQKTTYEQYF. CDR3 sequence (DNA): TGTGCCAGCAGTCGACAGAAGACCACCTACGAGCAGTACTTC.

The chain recombines TRBV7-9 with TRBJ2-3; D is possibly TRBD1 or TRBD2 (5 bases each). The CDR3 sequence is 14 residues long. V dropped 5 bases and J dropped 2 bases, with 11 bases sitting between them. CDR1 is SEHNR and CDR2 is FQNEAQ in the germline V gene (reference sequence). The CDR3 nucleotides read TGTGCCAGCAGCCTTGGGACCGTCACAGATACGCAGTATTTT. Its translation: CASSLGTVTDTQYF.

The chain recombines TRBV24-1 with TRBJ2-5, with a weak D call TRBD1 (9 bases). This CDR3 contains 18 residues. Germline CDR1 KGHDR, CDR2 SFDVKD. Trimming removed 4 bases from V and 4 bases from J, with 24 bases in between. The CDR3 nucleotides are TGTGCCACCAGTGACCTTCTGAGGACAGGGGCGGGGGGAGAGACCCAGTACTTC. Translation: CATSDLLRTGAGGETQYF.

This clonotype was seen a handful of times. The CDR3 spells CASSPPGQGLNNEKLFF. CDR3 nucleotides: TGTGCCAGCAGTCCTCCGGGACAGGGCCTTAATAATGAAAAACTGTTTTTT. This sequence joins TRBV28 and TRBJ1-4; 9 bases are a match to TRBD1. The germline gives CDR1 MDHEN, CDR2 SYDVKM. This CDR3 comprises 17 residues. Losses at the gene ends were 5 bases for V and 4 bases for J; bases not matched to a gene: 11.

The chain has TRBV6-4 and TRBJ2-3; D is undetermined. The length of the CDR3 is 13 residues. The V and J ends lost 5 bases and 4 bases respectively, with 10 bases between them. Germline V CDR1 and CDR2: MRHNA, SNTAGT. As DNA, the CDR3 is TGTGCCAGCAGTATACAAGTGGCAGATACGCAGTATTTT. Translation: CASSIQVADTQYF.

This clonotype came up a few times. The rearrangement uses TRBV20-1 and TRBJ2-7, with 9 bases aligning to TRBD1. After removal of 6 bases from V and 3 bases from J, the junction contained 6 bases not matched to a gene. CDR3 length: 13 amino acids. Germline CDR1 and CDR2: DFQATT and SNEGSKA (reference sequence). This chain's CDR3 is CSATTGGHYEQYF. The CDR3 coding sequence is TGCAGTGCCACCACAGGGGGCCACTACGAGCAGTACTTC.

This clonotype occurred a few times. The J gene is TRBJ2-1, the V gene TRBV5-1, with 12 bases lining up with TRBD2. The V gene's germline CDR1 is SGHRS and CDR2 YFSETQ. With V trimmed by 0 bases and J by 6 bases, 7 bases remained unmatched. The CDR3 is 17 amino acids. CDR3 bases: TGCGCCAGCAGCTTGGATGGACTAGCGGGGACCGGCAATGAGCAGTTCTTC. Translation: CASSLDGLAGTGNEQFF.

V gene TRBV7-9 combines with J gene TRBJ1-1, with 7 bases aligning to TRBD1. CDR1 and CDR2 from the germline V gene are SEHNR and FQNEAQ (reference sequence). The V segment lost 3 bases and the J segment 0 bases; nucleotides outside the gene matches: 4. The CDR3 covers 15 residues. DNA for the CDR3: TGTGCCAGCAGCTTCCAAGGGGGCATGAACACTGAAGCTTTCTTT. It encodes CASSFQGGMNTEAFF.

V usage is TRBV5-6 and J usage is TRBJ1-4; maybe TRBD1 (6 bases). The CDR3 has 15 residues. Deletions cut 2 bases from V and 7 bases from J, with 15 bases between. Germline V gene lookup returns CDR1 SGHDT and CDR2 YYEEEE. As DNA, the CDR3 is TGTGCCAGCAGCTTAAGGGGGGGGATTGGTGAAAAACTGTTTTTT. Translating it yields CASSLRGGIGEKLFF.